This T cell receptor (beta chain) was sequenced during a study of shared clonotypes between healthy human individuals (dated by TCRdb to 2018 to 2021). Background on the whole study: A few men and a couple of women, aged 18 to 49 years, made up the cohort. For each donor, CD4 naive and CD4 memory were each given three plates, CD8 naive was given two plates, and CD8 memory was given one plate. The study deeply sequenced blood TCR repertoires of five healthy adults to estimate repertoire size and the extent of clonotype sharing between individuals. Libraries were prepared and TCR repertoires were sequenced by different laboratories using diverse techniques, in order to increase sequencing depth and limit assay-specific biases. Between about 0.8 and 9 billion PBMCs per donor were obtained by leukapheresis. The full study reports these points: Clonotypes shared by all four sorted-subset donors showed higher generation probabilities than non-shared clonotypes. About 5% of naive CD4, more than 3% of naive CD8, around 2.3% of memory CD4, and about 0.4% of memory CD8 clonotypes were shared across a few donors. Larger estimated clonotype richness was generally found for naive subsets than for memory subsets. Based on pairwise subsampling, the degree of clonotype sharing among donors was expected to be affected by sequencing depth. Sampling was restricted to blood, and TCR repertoires in tissue are likely to differ from TCR repertoires in blood. Because the study included only a small number of donors, the genetic and exposure-history diversity represented was limited. Incomplete sequencing was indicated by rarefaction of sorted-subset datasets, despite the large sequencing depth.

A remark on this clone: Its target antigen remains unknown. No per-base quality is available; no much larger clone lies one base away.

Using the deep immunoSEQ assay, multiplex PCR amplified TCR CDR3 regions from genomic DNA. Extracted genomic DNA from each cell subset was distributed evenly across all wells of several immunoSEQ 96-well plates, and each plate was treated as a replicate. Each replicate PCR for sorted subsets received about 0.2 ug genomic DNA, equal to roughly 33,000 T cell genomes. The purified libraries were quantified using a Qubit 3.0 fluorometer, sized with a Bioanalyzer 2100, and then quantified again using the KAPA Library Quantification kit. A separate single-read 150-cycle Illumina NextSeq 550 flow cell was used to sequence each immunoSEQ 96-well plate. Turning to the authors' computational methods: Because only junctional sequences without quality scores were contained in the immunoSEQ output, filtering matching that applied to full-length reads could not be performed. Sequences were annotated with PyIR, a Python wrapper for IgBLAST v1.9, using IMGT germline references to assign V/J genes and CDR3. Reads with weak V/J assignments (E-value above 1e-6), missing CDR3, stop codons, out-of-frame junctions, or ambiguous translated residues were removed. V3J clonotypes were defined as sequences sharing the same inferred V gene, J gene, and CDR3 amino acid sequence. Percentage overlap between repertoires was computed as shared unique clonotypes divided by the size of the smaller repertoire. Three approaches were used to assess repertoire richness: RTK rarefaction, the Chao1 estimator, and Recon v2.1 estimates of unobserved clonotypes. OLGA was used to compute generation probabilities for all TCRbeta clonotypes that the gDNA method yielded from four donors. Entries here come from immuneACCESS through TCRdb and include only in-frame sequences with V and J called. Some clones fail to appear in such tables; in the studies checked, an unresolved V gene covers under half of the shortfall, and the cause of the remainder is unknown. The DNA was the basis for D and trimming; V, J and clone size are from that table. The sample contains around 510,000 clones, approximately 94% of them found a single time. The ten largest make up about 0.067% of the sample.

V lost 5 bases and J lost 4 bases; the stretch between them is 6 bases long. The germline V gene sets CDR1 to KGHSH and CDR2 to LQKENI. From its cysteine to its phenylalanine, the CDR3 spans 12 amino acids. The DNA shown is the 36-base CDR3, in frame from base 1. The donors were healthy, HIV-negative adults with no recently reported acute infections or vaccinations. Every donor was a Caucasian adult residing in Nashville, Tennessee, USA. Magnetic negative selection was used to enrich CD4+ T cells, after which naive cells were positively selected on CD45RA and the negative fraction became the memory subset. Blood was collected by leukapheresis, and PBMCs were isolated by Ficoll-Histopaque density gradient centrifugation and then cryopreserved in liquid nitrogen vapor phase. Analytical flow cytometry was used to check the purity and quantity of every magnetically sorted T cell population. Genomic DNA was isolated from each sorted fraction and quantified by UV absorbance on a Nanodrop 2000c.

The V gene is TRBV18 and the J gene is TRBJ1-5; TRBD1 might be the D gene, on 5 matching bases. Material for sequencing was naive CD4+ T cells sorted from blood. What this sample's cell subset or site label stands for: CD45RA+ positively selected. The source of this sequence is a woman in her 30s in good health. In nucleotide form, the sequence is TGTGCCAGCTCAGAGGGGAATCAGCCCCAGCATTTT. Its translation is CASSEGNQPQHF.